This TCR beta chain was sequenced for a study of T cell changes during pregnancy in multiple sclerosis. CDR1 is SGHRS, CDR2 YFSETQ, per germline. V lost 0 bases and J lost 6, with 11 bases in between. The CDR3 spans 14 residues. TCRdb's table, derived via immunoSEQ multiplex PCR, lists solely in-frame clones and lacks some. The profile shows roughly 110,000 clones, 75% to 95% of them singletons. This clonotype was obtained from a female donor with multiple sclerosis, enrolled in a pregnancy study. Sequences were derived from peripheral blood, sampled before pregnancy. This rearrangement joins TRBV5-1 to TRBJ2-3, with no clear D. The CDR3 coding sequence is TGCGCCAGCAGCTTGGGCCACGAGGTGGATACGCAGTATTTT. It yields the protein CASSLGHEVDTQYF.